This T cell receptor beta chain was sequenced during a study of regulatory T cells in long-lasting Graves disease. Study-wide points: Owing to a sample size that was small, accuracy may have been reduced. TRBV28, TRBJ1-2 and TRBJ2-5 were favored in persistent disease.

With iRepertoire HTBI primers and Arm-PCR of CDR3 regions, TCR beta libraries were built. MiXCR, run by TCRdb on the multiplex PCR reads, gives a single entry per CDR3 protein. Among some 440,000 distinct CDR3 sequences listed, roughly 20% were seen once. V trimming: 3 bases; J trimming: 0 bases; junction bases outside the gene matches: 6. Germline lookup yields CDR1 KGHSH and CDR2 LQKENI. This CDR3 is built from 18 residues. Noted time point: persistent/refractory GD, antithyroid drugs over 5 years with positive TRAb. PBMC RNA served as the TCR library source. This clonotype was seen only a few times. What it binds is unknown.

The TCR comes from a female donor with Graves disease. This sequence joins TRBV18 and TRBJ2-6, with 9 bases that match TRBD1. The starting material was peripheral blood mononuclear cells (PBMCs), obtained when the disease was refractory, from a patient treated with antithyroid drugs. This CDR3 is CASSPTGGSFSGANVLTF. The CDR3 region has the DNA TGTGCCAGCTCACCTACAGGGGGCTCCTTCTCTGGGGCCAACGTCCTGACTTTC. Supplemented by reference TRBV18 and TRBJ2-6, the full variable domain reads NAGVMQNPRHLVRRRGQEARLRCSPMKGHSHVYWYRQLPEEGLKFMVYLQKENIIDESGMPKERFSAEFPKEGPSILRIQQVVRGDSAAYFCASSPTGGSFSGANVLTFGAGSRLTVL.